A selection of T cell receptor beta chains follows, all from one sample in a study of T cell changes during pregnancy in multiple sclerosis. Sequencing was performed with immunoSEQ multiplex PCR; in TCRdb, only in-frame clones are kept and a portion is missing. The table shows tens of thousands of clones, with more than 85% occurring only once. The sequencing here drew on CD8+ T cells from peripheral blood mononuclear cells, taken in the third trimester of pregnancy. The receptors were sampled from a female donor with multiple sclerosis, enrolled in a pregnancy study. Both conserved end residues are part of each CDR3. A D gene is named only where the DNA matches it firmly.

V gene,J gene,D gene,CDR3 length,CDR3 protein
TRBV11-2,TRBJ2-3,-,13,CASSLEGEDTQYF
TRBV27,TRBJ1-5,TRBD1,12,CASRQGNQPQHF
TRBV7-9,TRBJ2-7,TRBD2,15,CASSLPGLAEYEQYF
TRBV28,TRBJ1-1,TRBD1,15,CASSPPGQVNTEAFF
TRBV13,TRBJ2-7,TRBD1,14,CASSSRQGTYEQYF
TRBV5-6,TRBJ1-2,-,16,CASSPPGPGPVYGYTF
TRBV7-3,TRBJ1-2,TRBD1,17,CASSPTSTGASWYGYTF
TRBV27,TRBJ2-7,TRBD2,15,CASRGTSGSIYEQYF
TRBV6-1,TRBJ2-3,-,15,CASSESQGSTDTQYF
TRBV7-8,TRBJ2-7,TRBD2,15,CASSLLAGGLNEQYF
TRBV27,TRBJ1-2,-,12,CASGPTHYGYTF
TRBV4-1,TRBJ2-7,-,20,CASSQDHAVIAGGRFYEQYF
TRBV2,TRBJ1-1,TRBD1,13,CASQVGKGAEAFF
TRBV28,TRBJ1-1,TRBD1,14,CASSHRGGHTEAFF
TRBV4-1,TRBJ2-7,-,16,CASSQDTRERSYEQYF
TRBV10-3,TRBJ2-2,-,14,CAITAGLNTGELFF
TRBV9,TRBJ2-1,-,11,CASSAVDEQFF
TRBV9,TRBJ2-2,-,17,CASSVLPGVANTGELFF
TRBV28,TRBJ1-2,TRBD1,13,CASSFGTAAGYTF
TRBV4-3,TRBJ1-1,-,15,CASSQEFTGNTEAFF
TRBV9,TRBJ2-7,TRBD1,16,CASSVARDRGRDEQYF
TRBV27,TRBJ2-1,TRBD2,16,CASSSGLAGAYNEQFF
TRBV5-1,TRBJ2-1,-,10,CASFDNEQFF
TRBV7-9,TRBJ2-7,TRBD1,14,CASSLDRGIYEQYF
TRBV6-5,TRBJ2-5,TRBD2,15,CASSYSLAVQETQYF
TRBV4-2,TRBJ1-4,-,17,CASSQSRYPATNEKLFF
TRBV7-9,TRBJ2-1,TRBD2,16,CASRSPGGAGYNEQFF
TRBV25-1,TRBJ1-2,-,13,CASSNRHSYGYTF
TRBV9,TRBJ1-5,-,15,CASSVGWASNQPQHF
TRBV2,TRBJ2-1,TRBD2,14,CASASAGVVNEQFF
TRBV7-9,TRBJ2-7,TRBD1,14,CASSSGQALYEQYF
TRBV19,TRBJ1-1,-,13,CASKLQGNTEAFF
TRBV4-1,TRBJ2-7,TRBD2,14,CASSLETSGYEQYF
TRBV13,TRBJ2-1,TRBD2,15,CASSDTSGMTDEQFF
TRBV19,TRBJ1-5,-,13,CATREQGSQPQHF
TRBV5-1,TRBJ2-1,-,14,CASSYRVLGDEQFF
TRBV7-9,TRBJ1-2,TRBD1,13,CASSVGQGIGYTF
TRBV29-1,TRBJ1-1,TRBD1,13,CGILDREGTEAFF
TRBV7-6,TRBJ2-1,-,15,CASKKVASSYNEQFF
TRBV19,TRBJ2-3,-,15,CASSPRVSGTDTQYF
TRBV28,TRBJ1-2,TRBD1,17,CASSSTTGGFSNYGYTF
TRBV19,TRBJ2-3,TRBD2,13,CAIAGGPTDTQYF
TRBV7-2,TRBJ1-5,-,14,CASSFQGTGQPQHF
TRBV7-2,TRBJ2-7,TRBD1,13,CASSPDRVYEQYF
TRBV7-9,TRBJ2-1,TRBD1,17,CASSSFARDRDNNEQFF
TRBV19,TRBJ2-7,TRBD1,14,CASGFRDRGYEQYF
TRBV7-9,TRBJ1-5,-,15,CASSLEVAGNQPQHF
TRBV10-3,TRBJ2-7,-,13,CAISDSTVYEQYF
TRBV28,TRBJ2-7,-,15,CASSLRGRRSYEQYF
TRBV27,TRBJ2-1,TRBD2,12,CASGRGGNEQFF
TRBV7-6,TRBJ2-5,TRBD2,17,CASSFSLRGGPSETQYF
TRBV14,TRBJ1-1,-,15,CASSQETGWNTEAFF
TRBV7-2,TRBJ2-7,TRBD2,17,CASSLSLAGGFSYEQYF
TRBV27,TRBJ2-5,-,17,CASRLTIGYGYQETQYF